This T cell receptor beta chain was sequenced for a study of T cell responses to AZD1222 COVID-19 vaccine. The wider study: Investigators merged groups given second doses at roughly 4 or roughly 12 weeks.

About this clone itself: What it recognizes is unknown.

The trim removed 3 bases at V and 3 bases at J, leaving 5 bases unmatched. The CDR3 is made up of 16 amino acids. The germline gives CDR1 MNHNS, CDR2 SASEGT. The data were produced by immunoSEQ multiplex PCR, yet TCRdb's version contains in-frame clones alone and is incomplete. The sample holds 150,000 to 200,000 clones; less than 95% are singletons and the top ten take around 2.9%. Study-wide findings and caveats: Baseline seropositives among AZD1222 recipients totaled only five or six.

The specimen was peripheral blood, collected on day 0 of AZD1222 vaccination. This chain joins TRBV6-1 and TRBJ2-7, with 13 bases fitting TRBD2. The sequence was collected from an adult in good health. The CDR3 DNA follows: TGTGCCAGCAGTGACGAACTAGCGGGGGGGGTCTACGAGCAGTACTTC. Amino acid sequence: CASSDELAGGVYEQYF.